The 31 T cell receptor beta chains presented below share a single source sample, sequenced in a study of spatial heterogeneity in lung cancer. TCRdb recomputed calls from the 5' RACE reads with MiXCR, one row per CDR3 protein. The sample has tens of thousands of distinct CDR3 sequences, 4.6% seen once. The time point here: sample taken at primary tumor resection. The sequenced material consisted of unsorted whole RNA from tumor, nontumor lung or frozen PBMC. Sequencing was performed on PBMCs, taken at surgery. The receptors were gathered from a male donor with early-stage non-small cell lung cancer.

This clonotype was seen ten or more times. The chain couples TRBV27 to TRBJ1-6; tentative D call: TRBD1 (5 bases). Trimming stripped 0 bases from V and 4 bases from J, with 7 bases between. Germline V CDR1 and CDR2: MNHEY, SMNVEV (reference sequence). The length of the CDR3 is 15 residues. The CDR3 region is CASSLSGTYNSPLHF. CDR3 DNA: TGTGCCAGCAGTTTATCTGGGACGTATAATTCACCCCTCCACTTT.

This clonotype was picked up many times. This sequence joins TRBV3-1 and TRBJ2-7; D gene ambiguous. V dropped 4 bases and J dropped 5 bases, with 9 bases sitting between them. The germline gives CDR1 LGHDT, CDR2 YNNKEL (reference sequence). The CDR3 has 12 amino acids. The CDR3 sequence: CASSLLTHEQYF. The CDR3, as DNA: TGTGCCAGCAGCCTTCTAACCCACGAGCAGTACTTC.

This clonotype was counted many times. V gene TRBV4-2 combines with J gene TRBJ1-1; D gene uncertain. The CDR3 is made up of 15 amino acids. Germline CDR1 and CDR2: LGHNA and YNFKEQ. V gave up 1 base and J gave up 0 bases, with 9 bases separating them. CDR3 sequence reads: CASSQASTMNTEAFF. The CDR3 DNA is TGTGCCAGCAGCCAAGCGTCAACTATGAACACTGAAGCTTTCTTT.

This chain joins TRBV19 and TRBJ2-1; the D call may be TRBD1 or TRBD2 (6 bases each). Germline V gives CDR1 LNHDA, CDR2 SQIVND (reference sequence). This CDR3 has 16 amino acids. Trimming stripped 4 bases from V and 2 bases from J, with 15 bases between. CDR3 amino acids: CASSKDGGAAYNEQFF. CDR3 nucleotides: TGTGCCAGTAGTAAGGACGGGGGCGCCGCCTACAATGAGCAGTTCTTC.

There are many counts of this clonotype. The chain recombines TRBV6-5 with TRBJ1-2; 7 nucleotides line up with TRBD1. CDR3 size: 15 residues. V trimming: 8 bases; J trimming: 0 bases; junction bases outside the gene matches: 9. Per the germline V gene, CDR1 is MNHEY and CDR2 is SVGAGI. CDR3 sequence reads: CASRQGLLANYGYTF. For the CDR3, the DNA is TGTGCCAGCCGACAGGGCCTCTTAGCTAACTATGGCTACACCTTC.

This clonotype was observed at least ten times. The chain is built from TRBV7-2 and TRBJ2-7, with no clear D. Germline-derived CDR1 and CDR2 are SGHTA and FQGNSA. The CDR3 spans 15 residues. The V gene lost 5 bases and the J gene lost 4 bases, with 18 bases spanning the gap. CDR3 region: CASSVPGAGRYEQYF. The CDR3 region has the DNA TGTGCCAGCAGCGTACCCGGCGCCGGTCGTTACGAGCAGTACTTC.

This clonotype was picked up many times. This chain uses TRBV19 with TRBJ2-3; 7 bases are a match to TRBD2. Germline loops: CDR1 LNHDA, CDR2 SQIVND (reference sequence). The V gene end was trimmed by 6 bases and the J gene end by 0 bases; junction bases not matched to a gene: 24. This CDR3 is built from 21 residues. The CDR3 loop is CASSVQRGKSLGDKSTDTQYF. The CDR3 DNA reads TGTGCCAGTAGCGTACAGCGGGGCAAATCTTTGGGTGACAAAAGCACAGATACGCAGTATTTT. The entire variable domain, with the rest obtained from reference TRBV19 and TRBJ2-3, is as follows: DGGITQSPKYLFRKEGQNVTLSCEQNLNHDAMYWYRQDPGQGLRLIYYSQIVNDFQKGDIAEGYSVSREKKESFPLTVTSAQKNPTAFYLCASSVQRGKSLGDKSTDTQYFGPGTRLTVL.

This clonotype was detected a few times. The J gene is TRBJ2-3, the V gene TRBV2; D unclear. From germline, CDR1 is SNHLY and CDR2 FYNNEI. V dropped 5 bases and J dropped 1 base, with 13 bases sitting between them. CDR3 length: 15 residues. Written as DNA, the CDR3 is TGTGCCAGCAGTCTTCGGGTCCGCGGCACAGATACGCAGTATTTT. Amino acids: CASSLRVRGTDTQYF.

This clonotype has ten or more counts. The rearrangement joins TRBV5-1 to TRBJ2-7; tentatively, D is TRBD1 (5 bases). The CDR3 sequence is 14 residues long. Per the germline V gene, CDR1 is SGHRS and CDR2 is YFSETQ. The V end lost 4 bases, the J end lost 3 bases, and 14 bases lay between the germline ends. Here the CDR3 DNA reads TGCGCCAGCAGCCCCCGCCCAGGGATCTACGAGCAGTACTTC. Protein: CASSPRPGIYEQYF.

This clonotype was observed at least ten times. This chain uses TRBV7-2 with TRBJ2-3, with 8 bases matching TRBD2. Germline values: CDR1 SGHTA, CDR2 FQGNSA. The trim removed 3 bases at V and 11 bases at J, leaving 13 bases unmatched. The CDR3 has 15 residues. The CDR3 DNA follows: TGTGCCAGCAGCTTTAGCGGGACCGAAGGTTTTGGGCAGTATTTT. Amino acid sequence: CASSFSGTEGFGQYF.

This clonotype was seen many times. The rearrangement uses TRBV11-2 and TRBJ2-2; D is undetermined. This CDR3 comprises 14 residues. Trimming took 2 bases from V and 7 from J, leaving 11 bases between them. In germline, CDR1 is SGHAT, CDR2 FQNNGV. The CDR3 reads CASSLILGSGELFF. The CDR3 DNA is TGTGCCAGCAGCTTAATCCTGGGCAGCGGGGAGCTGTTTTTT. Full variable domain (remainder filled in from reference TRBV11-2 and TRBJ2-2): EAGVAQSPRYKIIEKRQSVAFWCNPISGHATLYWYQQILGQGPKLLIQFQNNGVVDDSQLPKDRFSAERLKGVDSTLKIQPAKLEDSAVYLCASSLILGSGELFFGEGSRLTVL.

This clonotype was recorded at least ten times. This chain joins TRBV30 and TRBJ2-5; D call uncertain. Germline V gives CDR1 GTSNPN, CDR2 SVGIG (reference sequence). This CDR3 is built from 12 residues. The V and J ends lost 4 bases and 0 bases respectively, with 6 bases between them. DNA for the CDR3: TGTGCCTGGAAGAGCAACCAAGAGACCCAGTACTTC. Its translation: CAWKSNQETQYF.

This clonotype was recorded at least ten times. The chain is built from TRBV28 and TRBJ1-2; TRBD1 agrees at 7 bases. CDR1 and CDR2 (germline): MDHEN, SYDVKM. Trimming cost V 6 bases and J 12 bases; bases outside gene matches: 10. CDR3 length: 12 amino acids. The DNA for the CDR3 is TGTGCCAGCAGCCAACAGGGGCCTGGGAACACCTTC. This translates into CASSQQGPGNTF.

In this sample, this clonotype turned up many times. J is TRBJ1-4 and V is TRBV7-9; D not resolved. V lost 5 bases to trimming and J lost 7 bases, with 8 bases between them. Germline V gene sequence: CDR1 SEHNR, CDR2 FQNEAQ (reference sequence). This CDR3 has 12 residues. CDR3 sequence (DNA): TGTGCCAGCAGCGAGAGAACTGAAAAACTGTTTTTT. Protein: CASSERTEKLFF.

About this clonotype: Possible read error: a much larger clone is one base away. The CDR3 region is CASGVTAMNTGELFF. The CDR3 DNA follows: TGTGCCAGCGGCGTAACAGCTATGAACACCGGGGAGCTGTTTTTT. The V and J genes are TRBV9 and TRBJ2-2; D gene uncertain. Germline CDR1 SGDLS, CDR2 YYNGEE. The CDR3 loop spans 15 amino acids.

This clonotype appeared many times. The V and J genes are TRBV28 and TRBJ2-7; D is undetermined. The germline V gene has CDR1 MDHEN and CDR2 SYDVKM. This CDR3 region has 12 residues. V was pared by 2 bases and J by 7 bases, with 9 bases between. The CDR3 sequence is CASSLLVREQYF. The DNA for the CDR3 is TGTGCCAGCAGTTTACTGGTTAGGGAGCAGTACTTC. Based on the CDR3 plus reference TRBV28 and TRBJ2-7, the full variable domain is DVKVTQSSRYLVKRTGEKVFLECVQDMDHENMFWYRQDPGLGLRLIYFSYDVKMKEKGDIPEGYSVSREKKERFSLILESASTNQTSMYLCASSLLVREQYFGPGTRLTVT.

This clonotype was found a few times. CDR3 region: CASSQGREKLFF. The DNA of the CDR3 is TGTGCCAGCAGCCAGGGTAGGGAAAAACTGTTTTTT. The chain recombines TRBV5-5 with TRBJ1-4, with a weak D call TRBD1 (5 bases). The CDR3 has 12 residues. The germline V gene has CDR1 SGHKS and CDR2 YYEKEE (reference sequence). V lost 4 bases and J lost 8, with 9 bases in between.

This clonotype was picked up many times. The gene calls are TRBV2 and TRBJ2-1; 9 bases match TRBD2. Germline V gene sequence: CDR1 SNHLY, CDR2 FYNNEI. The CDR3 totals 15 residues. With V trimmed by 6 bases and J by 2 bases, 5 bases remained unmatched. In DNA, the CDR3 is TGTGCCAGCAGGCCCTCTAGCGGGACCTACAATGAGCAGTTCTTC. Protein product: CASRPSSGTYNEQFF.

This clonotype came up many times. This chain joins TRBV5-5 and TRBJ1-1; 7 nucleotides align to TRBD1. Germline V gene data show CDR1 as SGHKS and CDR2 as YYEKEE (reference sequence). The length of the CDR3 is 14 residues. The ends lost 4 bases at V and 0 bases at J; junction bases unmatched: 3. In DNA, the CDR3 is TGTGCCAGCAGCATGGGACAGATGAACACTGAAGCTTTCTTT. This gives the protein CASSMGQMNTEAFF.

For the CDR3, the DNA is TGTGCCAGCAGCAGGCAGGGCGCAGATACGCAGTATTTT. Translation gives CASSRQGADTQYF. V and J are TRBV21-1 and TRBJ2-3. TRBV21-1 is shown as a pseudogene. The CDR3 spans 13 residues.

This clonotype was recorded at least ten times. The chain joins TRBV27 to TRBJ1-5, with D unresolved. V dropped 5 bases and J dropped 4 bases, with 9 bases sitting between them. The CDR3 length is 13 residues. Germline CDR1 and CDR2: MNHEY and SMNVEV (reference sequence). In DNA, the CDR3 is TGTGCCAGCAGTGCCACCCAAAATCAGCCCCAGCATTTT. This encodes CASSATQNQPQHF.

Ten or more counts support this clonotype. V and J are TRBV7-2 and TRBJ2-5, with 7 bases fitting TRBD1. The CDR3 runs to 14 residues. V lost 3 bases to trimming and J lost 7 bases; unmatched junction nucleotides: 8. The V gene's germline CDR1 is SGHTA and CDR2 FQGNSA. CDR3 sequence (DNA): TGTGCCAGCAGCTTCCAGGGACAGCTCGTGACCCAGTACTTC. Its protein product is CASSFQGQLVTQYF. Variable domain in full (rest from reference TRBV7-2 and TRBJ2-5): GAGVSQSPSNKVTEKGKDVELRCDPISGHTALYWYRQSLGQGLEFLIYFQGNSAPDKSGLPSDRFSAERTGGSVSTLTIQRTQQEDSAVYLCASSFQGQLVTQYFGPGTRLLVL.

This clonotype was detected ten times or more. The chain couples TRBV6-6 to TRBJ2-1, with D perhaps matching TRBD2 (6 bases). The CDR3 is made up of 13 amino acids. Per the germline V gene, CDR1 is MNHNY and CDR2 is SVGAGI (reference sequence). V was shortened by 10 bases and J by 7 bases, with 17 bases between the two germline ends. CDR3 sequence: CAIRDWRRNEQFF. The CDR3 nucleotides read TGTGCCATCCGGGACTGGCGCCGGAATGAGCAGTTCTTC.

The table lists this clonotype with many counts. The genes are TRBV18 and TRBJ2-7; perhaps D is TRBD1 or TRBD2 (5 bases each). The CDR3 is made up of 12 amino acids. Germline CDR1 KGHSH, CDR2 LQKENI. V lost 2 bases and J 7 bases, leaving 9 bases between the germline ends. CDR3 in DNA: TGTGCCAGCTCACCAGTTGAGGGGGAGCAGTACTTC. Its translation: CASSPVEGEQYF.

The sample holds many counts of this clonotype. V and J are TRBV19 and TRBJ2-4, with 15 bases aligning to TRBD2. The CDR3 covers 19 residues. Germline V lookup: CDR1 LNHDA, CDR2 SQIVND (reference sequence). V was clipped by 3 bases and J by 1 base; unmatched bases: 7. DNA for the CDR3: TGTGCCAGTAGTATCATGGGACTAGCGGGAGGTACCGCCAAAAACATTCAGTACTTC. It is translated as CASSIMGLAGGTAKNIQYF.

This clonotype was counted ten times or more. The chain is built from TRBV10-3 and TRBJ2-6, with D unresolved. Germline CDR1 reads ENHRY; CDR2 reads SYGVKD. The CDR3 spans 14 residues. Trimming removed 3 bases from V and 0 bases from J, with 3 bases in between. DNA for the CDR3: TGTGCCATCAGTGACTCCTCTGGGGCCAACGTCCTGACTTTC. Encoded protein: CAISDSSGANVLTF.

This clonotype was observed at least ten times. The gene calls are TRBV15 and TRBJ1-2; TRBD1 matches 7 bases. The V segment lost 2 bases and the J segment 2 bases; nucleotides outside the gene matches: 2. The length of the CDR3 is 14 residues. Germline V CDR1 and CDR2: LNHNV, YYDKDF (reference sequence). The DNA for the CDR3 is TGTGCCACCAGCAGACAGGGGGGCAACTATGGCTACACCTTC. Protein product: CATSRQGGNYGYTF.

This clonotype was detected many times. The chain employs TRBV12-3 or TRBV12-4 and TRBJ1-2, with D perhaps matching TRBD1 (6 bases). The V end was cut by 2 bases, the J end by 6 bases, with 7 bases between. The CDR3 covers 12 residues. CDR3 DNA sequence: TGTGCCAGCAGTTTAACAGGGAATGGCTACACCTTC. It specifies CASSLTGNGYTF.

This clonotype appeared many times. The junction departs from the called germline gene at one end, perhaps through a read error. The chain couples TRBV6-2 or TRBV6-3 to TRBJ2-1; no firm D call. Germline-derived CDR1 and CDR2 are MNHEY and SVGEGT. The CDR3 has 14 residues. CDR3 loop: CASSDSTPSNEQFF. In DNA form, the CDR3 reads TGTGCCAGCAGTGACTCGACTCCTTCCAATGAGCAGTTCTTC.

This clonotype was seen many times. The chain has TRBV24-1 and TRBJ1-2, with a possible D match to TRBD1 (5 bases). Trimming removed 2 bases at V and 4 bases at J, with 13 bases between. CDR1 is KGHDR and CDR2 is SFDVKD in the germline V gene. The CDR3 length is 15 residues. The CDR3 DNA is TGTGCCACCAGTGATTCCGAGACAGAAGTCTATGGCTACACCTTC. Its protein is CATSDSETEVYGYTF.

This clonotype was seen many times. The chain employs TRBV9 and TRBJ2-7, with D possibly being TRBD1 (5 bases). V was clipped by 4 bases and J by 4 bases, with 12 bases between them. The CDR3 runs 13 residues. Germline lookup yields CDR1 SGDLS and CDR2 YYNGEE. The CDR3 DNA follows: TGTGCCAGCAGCCTAAGCCCAGGGTACGAGCAGTACTTC. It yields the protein CASSLSPGYEQYF.